These T cell receptor beta chains were read from a single sample in a study of cytomegalovirus exposure and HLA in healthy donors. The assay was immunoSEQ multiplex PCR, and TCRdb's table has in-frame clones only and misses some. In the table there are 80,000 or so clones, around 80% of which are singletons. What was sequenced was PBMCs. These receptors were obtained from a man aged 45-65 years in good health and CMV-seropositive. Both conserved end residues are part of each CDR3.

TRBV27	TRBJ1-2	CASRPFPVEGYTF
TRBV5-5	TRBJ1-2	CASSLSGTGNYGYTF
TRBV7-2	TRBJ1-5	CASSPSSNQPQHF
TRBV11-2	TRBJ1-1	CASSLSGTMGTEAFF
TRBV5-8	TRBJ2-1	CASNEREELYNEQFF
TRBV7-2	TRBJ2-5	CASSSGLAGETQYF
TRBV6-5	TRBJ2-7	CASREGLAGSYEQYF
TRBV9	TRBJ2-6	CASSPRGGASGANVLTF
TRBV18	TRBJ2-7	CASSGTGLAGDEQYF
TRBV10-3	TRBJ2-1	CAISESTSGSDEQFF
TRBV19	TRBJ2-1	CASSITSGPPGEQFF
TRBV15	TRBJ2-1	CAILQLPGNEQFF
TRBV2	TRBJ2-3	CASRRSGSGDTQYF
TRBV23-1	TRBJ2-7	CASSQSPSGLADLYEQYF
TRBV7-9	TRBJ2-7	CASSPAQGRYEQYF
TRBV7-2	TRBJ1-5	CASSSQGNQPQHF
TRBV1	TRBJ1-4	CTSSQPKGVNGNEKLFF
TRBV7-6	TRBJ2-5	CASSLGLGLAGQETQYF
TRBV6-1	TRBJ1-2	CASSFNRRAYGYTF
TRBV11-2	TRBJ2-7	CASRLQVGHEQYF
TRBV15	TRBJ2-1	CATSRASGNEQFF
TRBV29-1	TRBJ2-2	CSVEVREGYTGELFF
TRBV11-1	TRBJ2-5	CASTPWLAGRGQETQYF
TRBV27	TRBJ1-6	CASSFQGLTNSPLHF
TRBV14	TRBJ2-1	CASSQVIADVEQFF
TRBV27	TRBJ2-3	CASSFGPTDTQYF
TRBV11-3	TRBJ1-3	CASSSEGSLYSGNTIYF